Listed here is a single TCR beta chain. Per the study methods: It was from reference gene primer amplification that nucleated cell counts were estimated. Profiling relied on immunoSEQ multiplex PCR, and the TCRdb table lists in-frame clones only, not all of them. The V and J calls and clone size come from that table; D and trimming were worked out from the DNA. The data hold roughly 280,000 clones, with more than 85% observed a single time. The sample belongs to a study of blood T cell repertoires in COVID-19. In the study overall: Sources were T cells, B-cell-depleted T cells, or PBMCs; the material itself was cDNA or gDNA.

The Seattle patients, enrolled during active infection, were followed longitudinally. Trimming pared 1 base from V and 8 bases from J, leaving 9 bases between. This CDR3 is 13 amino acids long. Germline V lookup: CDR1 SNHLY, CDR2 FYNNEI. The sequence was obtained from a woman in her sixties with COVID-19, enrolled during active disease. The rearrangement joins TRBV2 to TRBJ2-1; tentative D call: TRBD2 (5 bases). Sample: peripheral blood. CDR3 nucleotides: TGTGCCAGCAGTGAAGGCCTAGCCCATGAGCAGTTCTTC. This encodes CASSEGLAHEQFF. The variable domain in full, completed from reference TRBV2 and TRBJ2-1, reads EPEVTQTPSHQVTQMGQEVILRCVPISNHLYFYWYRQILGQKVEFLVSFYNNEISEKSEIFDDQFSVERPDGSNFTLKIRSTKLEDSAMYFCASSEGLAHEQFFGPGTRLTVL.